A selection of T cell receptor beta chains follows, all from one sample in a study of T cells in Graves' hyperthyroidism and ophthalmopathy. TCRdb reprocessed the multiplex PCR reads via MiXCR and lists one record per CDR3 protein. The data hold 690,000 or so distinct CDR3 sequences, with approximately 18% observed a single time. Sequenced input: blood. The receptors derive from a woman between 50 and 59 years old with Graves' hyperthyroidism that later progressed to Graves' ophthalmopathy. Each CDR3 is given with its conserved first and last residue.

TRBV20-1,CSAIRTDNYGYTF
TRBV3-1,CASSQVARGGNTIYF
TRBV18,CASSPWDGGETQYF
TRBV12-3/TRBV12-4,CASNRDGGSSYEQYF
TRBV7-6,CASSSHTTEAFF
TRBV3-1,CASSQPPFRGMNTEAFF
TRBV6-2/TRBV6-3,CASSFLGTSVLGQETQYF
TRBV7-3,CASRLDRDTEAFF
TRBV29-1,CSVEEGLEQFF
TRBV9,CASSPRTRPYYEQYF
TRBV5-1,CASRVSGLGGEKLFF
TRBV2,CASSANQGADGYTF
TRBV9,CASSVDSGKEAFF
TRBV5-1,CASSPRMESYNSPLHF
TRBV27,CTSSYGESTNEKLFF
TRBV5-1,CASRRDPEVEKLFF
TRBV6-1,CAIKSLWETQYF
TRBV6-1,CASTPRGQPSYEQYF
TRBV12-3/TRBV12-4,CASINQGAGELFF
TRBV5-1,CASSSGLGAENTEAFF
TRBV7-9,CASSRQGARETQYF
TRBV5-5,CASSLASGSAYEQYF
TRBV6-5,CASSYGQGWAGELFF
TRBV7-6,CASSSAPGESDTEAFF
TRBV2,CASLKIGRTGELFF
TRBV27,CASSGALRGMSQETQYF
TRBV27,CASSWGGITEAFF
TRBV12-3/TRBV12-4,CASSSPRNSETEAFF
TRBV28,CASSLPDTGEQYF
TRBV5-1,CASSLGDAGYTF
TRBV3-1,CASSLLAGAGGDEQFF
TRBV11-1,CASSLEGRGNTEAFF
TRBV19,CASTTSGAFYGYTF
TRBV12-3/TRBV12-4,CASSLFPDLYQPQHF
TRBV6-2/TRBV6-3,CASSYSRGTDTQYF
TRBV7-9,CASSLAGPSSYNEQFF
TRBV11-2,CASSLEQVQNSPLHF
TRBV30,CAWGRTGELFF
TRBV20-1,CSARGLRQGWKETQYF
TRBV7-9,CASSLVGGQGRNEQFF
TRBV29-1,CSVEVGRGTGELFF
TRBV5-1,CASSLAAGTRNTEAFF
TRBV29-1,CSVEDRGFYEQYF
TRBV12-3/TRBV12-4,CASGNGGLNSYEQYF
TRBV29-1,CSGYEEYNEQFF
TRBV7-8,CASSATSWGYTF
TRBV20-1,CSAPYSGETQYF
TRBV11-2,CASSLGGGIHGYTF